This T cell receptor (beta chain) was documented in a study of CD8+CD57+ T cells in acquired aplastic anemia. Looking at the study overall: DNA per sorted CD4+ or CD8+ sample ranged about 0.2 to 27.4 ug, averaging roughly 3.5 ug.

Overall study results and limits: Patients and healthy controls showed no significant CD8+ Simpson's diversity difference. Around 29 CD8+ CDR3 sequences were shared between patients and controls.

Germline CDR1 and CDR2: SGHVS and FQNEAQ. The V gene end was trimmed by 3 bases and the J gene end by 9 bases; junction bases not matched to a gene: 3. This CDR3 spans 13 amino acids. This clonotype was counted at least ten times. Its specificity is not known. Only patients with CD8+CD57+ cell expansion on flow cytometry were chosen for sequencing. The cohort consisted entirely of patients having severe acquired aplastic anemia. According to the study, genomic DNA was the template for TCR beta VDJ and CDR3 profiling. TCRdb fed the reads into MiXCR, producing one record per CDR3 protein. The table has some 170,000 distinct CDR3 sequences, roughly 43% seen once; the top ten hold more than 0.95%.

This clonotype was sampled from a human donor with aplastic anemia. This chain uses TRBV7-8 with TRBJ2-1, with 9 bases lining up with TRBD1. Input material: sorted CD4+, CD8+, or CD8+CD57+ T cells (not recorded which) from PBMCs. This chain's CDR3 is CASSFTGGSEQFF. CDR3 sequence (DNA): TGTGCCAGCAGCTTTACAGGGGGCAGTGAGCAGTTCTTC.